The rows below give T cell receptor beta chains drawn from one sample of a study of CD8+ T cells in alopecia areata. The assay was immunoSEQ multiplex PCR, and TCRdb's table has in-frame clones only and misses some. The sample lists approximately 200,000 clones, about 62% seen once, with 5% to 6% in the top ten. Sample: CD4+ T cells sorted from blood, taken at week 24, from a patient treated with tofacitinib. The receptor source for this set is a human donor with alopecia areata. The CDR3 runs from the conserved cysteine through the conserved F or W. The D gene is left open where the match is weak. Clone size is given for some rows only: seen once, a few or many times, or a class if the clone is expanded.

clone_size | d_call | j_call | v_call | cdr3_nt | cdr3_aa
- | - | TRBJ1-1 | TRBV29-1 | TGCAGCGTTGAAGATCCAGGGTTGAACACTGAAGCTTTCTTT | CSVEDPGLNTEAFF
- | - | TRBJ1-4 | TRBV15 | TGTGCCACCAGCAGAGATCAGGGGAATGAAAAACTGTTTTTT | CATSRDQGNEKLFF
- | - | TRBJ2-5 | TRBV10-3 | TGTGCCATCAGTGAGCCCCGTCAGGAGCAAGAGACCCAGTACTTC | CAISEPRQEQETQYF
- | - | TRBJ2-3 | TRBV7-7 | TGTGCCAGCAGCGCCGGAAACACAGATACGCAGTATTTT | CASSAGNTDTQYF
many | - | TRBJ1-2 | TRBV2 | TGTGCCAGCGGCCCGAACTATGGCTACACCTTC | CASGPNYGYTF
- | - | TRBJ2-1 | TRBV2 | TGTGCCAGCAGTGAAACGCGGGTGGGGCAGTTCTTC | CASSETRVGQFF
- | TRBD2 | TRBJ2-3 | TRBV30 | TGTGCCTGGGGACTAGCGGGAACAGATACGCAGTATTTT | CAWGLAGTDTQYF
- | - | TRBJ2-5 | TRBV30 | TGTGCCTGGAGTGTAAAGGTAGAGACCCAGTACTTC | CAWSVKVETQYF
- | - | TRBJ2-6 | TRBV7-9 | TGTGCCAGCAGCTTAAGCCACCGGGGCGCGGGGGCCAACGTCCTGACTTTC | CASSLSHRGAGANVLTF
few | - | TRBJ2-2 | TRBV29-1 | TGCAGCGTTAATTCCCGCACCGGGGAGCTGTTTTTT | CSVNSRTGELFF
- | - | TRBJ2-7 | TRBV5-4 | TGTGCCAGCAGCCCGAGGACTGCCCCTCCCTACGAGCAGTACTTC | CASSPRTAPPYEQYF
few | - | TRBJ2-7 | TRBV15 | TGTGCCACCAGCAGAGATCGCACGGTATTGTACTTC | CATSRDRTVLYF
- | TRBD2 | TRBJ2-5 | TRBV4-1 | TGCGCCAGCAGCCTAAGAGAAGGCGGGAGGGCTGAGACCCAGTACTTC | CASSLREGGRAETQYF
- | - | TRBJ2-1 | TRBV29-1 | TGCAGCGTTGAAGTTCAGGGGGGTCTAGCGGTCTACAATGAGCAGTTCTTC | CSVEVQGGLAVYNEQFF
- | TRBD1 | TRBJ1-1 | TRBV5-1 | TGCGCCAGCAGCTTGGTCCAGGGGGCGAGAACTGAAGCTTTCTTT | CASSLVQGARTEAFF
- | - | TRBJ1-1 | TRBV5-1 | TGCGCCAGTTACCAACTTTCAGGGCAGGGGAGTGAAGCTTTCTTT | CASYQLSGQGSEAFF
few | TRBD1 | TRBJ2-7 | TRBV7-2 | TGTGCCAGCAGTCTCCCGGGGACAGCGAGCTCCTACGAGCAGTACTTC | CASSLPGTASSYEQYF
- | TRBD2 | TRBJ2-1 | TRBV4-3 | TGCGCCAGCAGCCAGCCTAATCCCCCGGGACTAGCGGGGGTCATCTACAATGAGCAGTTCTTC | CASSQPNPPGLAGVIYNEQFF
few | TRBD1 | TRBJ2-1 | TRBV30 | TGTGCCTGGAGTGTACAAGAGGGACAGGCGCAGTTCTTC | CAWSVQEGQAQFF
- | TRBD1 | TRBJ1-6 | TRBV5-1 | TGCGCCAGCAGCGCTGCTGGAGGGACAGGGGGCGAGTCACCCCTCCACTTT | CASSAAGGTGGESPLHF
few | - | TRBJ1-1 | TRBV7-2 | TGTGCCAGCAGCCCCTCGCGGAACATGAACACTGAAGCTTTCTTT | CASSPSRNMNTEAFF
- | - | TRBJ1-2 | TRBV25-1 | TGTGCCAGCAGCAGCGGCTATGGCTACACCTTC | CASSSGYGYTF
few | - | TRBJ1-2 | TRBV29-1 | TGCAGCGTTGGGGGGGTACAGGGCTACACCTTC | CSVGGVQGYTF
- | TRBD2 | TRBJ2-7 | TRBV7-2 | TGTGCCAGCAGCTTAGCCATCGGGGGACTAGAGTACGAGCAGTACTTC | CASSLAIGGLEYEQYF
few | - | TRBJ2-2 | TRBV4-1 | TGCGCCAGCAGCCTGGAAGTGAACACCGGGGAGCTGTTTTTT | CASSLEVNTGELFF
- | - | TRBJ2-1 | TRBV30 | TGTGCCTGGAGTGTACGAGGGAACAATGAGCAGTTCTTC | CAWSVRGNNEQFF
few | TRBD1 | TRBJ1-1 | TRBV2 | TGTGCCAGCAGCCCCGGGACAGGCGATCAAGCTTTCTTT | CASSPGTGDQAFF
few | - | TRBJ2-5 | TRBV6-6 | TGTGCCAGTAAGGGTAGGGAGACCCAGTACTTC | CASKGRETQYF
few | TRBD2 | TRBJ2-3 | TRBV7-2 | TGTGCCAGCAGCAAGACTAGCGGGAGGGAAGATACGCAGTATTTT | CASSKTSGREDTQYF
few | - | TRBJ2-7 | TRBV7-2 | TGTGCCAGCAGCTCTGTCTCCTACGAGCAGTACTTC | CASSSVSYEQYF
few | - | TRBJ1-1 | TRBV11-2 | TGTGCCAGCAGCTTATCATACGCTCAGAACACTGAAGCTTTCTTT | CASSLSYAQNTEAFF
few | - | TRBJ2-5 | TRBV29-1 | TGCAGCGTGGGAACTGGCGCAGAAGAGACCCAGTACTTC | CSVGTGAEETQYF